This TCR beta chain was obtained from a study of shared clonotypes between healthy human individuals. The protocol was immunoSEQ multiplex PCR, while the TCRdb copy is restricted to in-frame clones and leaves out a portion. The repertoire includes about 680,000 clones, around 92% of them detected once, and about a quarter sits in the top ten. CD45RO-negative cells were positively selected for CCR7, leaving out terminally differentiated effector memory CD45RA+ cells. With 1 base removed from V and 1 base from J, the gap between germline ends came to 12 bases. CDR3 size: 16 residues. The germline V gene encodes CDR1 SGHNT and CDR2 YYREEE (reference sequence).

The specimen sequenced was naive CD8+ T cells sorted from blood. The TCR sequence derives from a man aged 30 to 39 in good health. The chain joins TRBV5-4 to TRBJ2-4, with D unresolved. The CDR3 region has the DNA TGTGCCAGCAGCTTGTCGCCAGAGTATGCCAAAAACATTCAGTACTTC. Translation gives CASSLSPEYAKNIQYF.